The clone carrying this T cell receptor (beta chain) was counted once. Its antigen is not identified. This record comes from a study of T cell clonotyping in hematopoietic cell transplantation. Germline values: CDR1 LNHDA, CDR2 SQIVND (reference sequence). The CDR3 covers 14 residues. After removal of 7 bases from V and 7 bases from J, the junction contained 11 bases not matched to a gene. Clones were read by immunoSEQ multiplex PCR, and TCRdb kept only the in-frame ones, dropping some. The sample lists fewer than 70,000 clones, 94% seen once, with roughly 1.5% in the top ten. The study's findings and limits: Few recipient clonotypes overlapped donors; over 97% were de novo at given depth.

The sample taken for sequencing was peripheral blood mononuclear cells. The TCR sequence derives from a man in his fifties in good health. Some clones in this sample may be carry-over from other donors' samples. The genes are TRBV19 and TRBJ1-2; TRBD1 aligns across 8 bases. CDR3 sequence: CASIATGGDGGYTF. CDR3 DNA: TGTGCCAGTATCGCCACAGGGGGGGATGGTGGCTACACCTTC.